The clone carrying this T cell receptor (beta chain) was seen a handful of times. Here immunoSEQ multiplex PCR was the method, and the copy in TCRdb shows in-frame clones only, minus some. The data show approximately 300,000 clones, under 90% seen once. The junction had 4 bases not matched to a gene; V was cut back by 1 base and J by 5 bases. CDR3 length: 15 residues. CDR1 is LNHNV and CDR2 is YYDKDF in the germline V gene (reference sequence). The data are from a study of blood T cell repertoires in COVID-19. Study details: Specimens from acute and convalescent COVID-19 originated in the United States, Italy and Spain.

The age range of participants was about 18 to 95 years, with residence in around 22 US areas. This TCR derives from a woman between 18 and 30 years old who had recovered from COVID-19. Sequencing was carried out using PBMCs or T cells enriched from blood (not recorded which). J is TRBJ1-1 and V is TRBV15, with 10 positions matching TRBD1. In DNA, the CDR3 is TGTGCCACCAGCAGAGGGACAGGGGGTATTACTGAAGCTTTCTTT. This sequence encodes CATSRGTGGITEAFF.